This T cell receptor beta chain came from a study of technical replicates of blood from a handful of donors. Sequencing used immunoSEQ multiplex PCR; TCRdb keeps in-frame clones, though not all of them. The sample carries some 73,000 clones, 90% to 95% recorded once. There are 14 residues in the CDR3. Germline V gene data show CDR1 as SGHNT and CDR2 as YYREEE (reference sequence). Trimming cost V 3 bases and J 10 bases, with 16 bases left between them. The clonotype originates from a human donor in good health. Some clones in this sample may be carry-over from other donors' samples. The sequenced material came from PBMCs. The chain joins TRBV5-4 to TRBJ1-4; no clear D gene. The CDR3 DNA sequence: TGTGCCAGCAGCTACCGACATTTTGTAGGAAAACTGTTTTTT. Amino acids: CASSYRHFVGKLFF. Complete variable domain (other parts from reference TRBV5-4 and TRBJ1-4): ETGVTQSPTHLIKTRGQQVTLRCSSQSGHNTVSWYQQALGQGPQFIFQYYREEENGRGNFPPRFSGLQFPNYSSELNVNALELDDSALYLCASSYRHFVGKLFFGSGTQLSVL.